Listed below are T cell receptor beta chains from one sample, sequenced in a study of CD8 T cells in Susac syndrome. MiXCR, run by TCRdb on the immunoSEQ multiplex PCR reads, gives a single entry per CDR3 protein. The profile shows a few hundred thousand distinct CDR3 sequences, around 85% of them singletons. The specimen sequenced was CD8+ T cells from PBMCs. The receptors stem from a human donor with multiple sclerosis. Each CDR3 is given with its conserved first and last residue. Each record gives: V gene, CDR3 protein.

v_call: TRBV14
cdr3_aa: CASSQDIGDTEAFF

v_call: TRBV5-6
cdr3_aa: CASSPDLGSYEQYF

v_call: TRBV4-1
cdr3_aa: CASSPNQGGIYGYTF

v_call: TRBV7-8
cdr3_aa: CASSLEWRNEQFF

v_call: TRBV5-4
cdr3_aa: CASSSSGLGEFEQYF

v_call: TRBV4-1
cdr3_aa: CASSQGVNYEQYF

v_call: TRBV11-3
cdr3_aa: CASSSLGPGQEVPGELFF

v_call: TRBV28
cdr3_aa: CASSFGRWETQYF

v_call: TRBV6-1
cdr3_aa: CASSESGANQPQHF

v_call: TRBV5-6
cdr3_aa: CASSSWSAGATNEKLFF

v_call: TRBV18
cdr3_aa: CASSPLGDREDSYNEQFF

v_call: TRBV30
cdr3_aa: CAWSVGGGSYEQYF

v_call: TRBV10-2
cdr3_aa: CASSDEGLTQYF

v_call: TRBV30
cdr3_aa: CAWGAVSYEQYF

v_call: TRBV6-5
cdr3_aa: CASREAGGINEQFF

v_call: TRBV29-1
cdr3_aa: CSGPGQGVYEQFF

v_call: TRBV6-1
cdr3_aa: CASRGKQGFRSGANVLTF

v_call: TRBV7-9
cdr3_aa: CASSAWTRVEKLFF

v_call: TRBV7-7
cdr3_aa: CASSLAGASNTGELFF

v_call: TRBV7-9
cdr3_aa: CASSLVVWGGQFF

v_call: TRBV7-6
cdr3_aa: CASSLETGPYSYEQYF

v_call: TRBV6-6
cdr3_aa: CASSYSRDNEQFF

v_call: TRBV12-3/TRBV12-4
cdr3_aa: CDSSGVGNEQYF

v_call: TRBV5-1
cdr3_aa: CASSLVGSNGYTF

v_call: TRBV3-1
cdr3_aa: CASSHHFNEQFF

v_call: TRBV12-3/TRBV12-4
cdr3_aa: CASSLLAGGSEQYF

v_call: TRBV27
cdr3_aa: CASKKDREQGSPLHF

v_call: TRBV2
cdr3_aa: CASIDRGYEQYF

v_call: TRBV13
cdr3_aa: CASSLGSGLGNQPQHF

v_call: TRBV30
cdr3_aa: CAWTPDFTTYEQYF

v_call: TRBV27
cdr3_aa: CASSWGEREAYNEQFF

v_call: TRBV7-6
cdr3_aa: CASSYLAGDETQYF

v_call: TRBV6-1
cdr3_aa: CAVLNREETQYF

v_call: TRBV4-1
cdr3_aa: CASSQVAGHEQFF

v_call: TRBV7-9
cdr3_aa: CASSSRGDTEEDTIYF